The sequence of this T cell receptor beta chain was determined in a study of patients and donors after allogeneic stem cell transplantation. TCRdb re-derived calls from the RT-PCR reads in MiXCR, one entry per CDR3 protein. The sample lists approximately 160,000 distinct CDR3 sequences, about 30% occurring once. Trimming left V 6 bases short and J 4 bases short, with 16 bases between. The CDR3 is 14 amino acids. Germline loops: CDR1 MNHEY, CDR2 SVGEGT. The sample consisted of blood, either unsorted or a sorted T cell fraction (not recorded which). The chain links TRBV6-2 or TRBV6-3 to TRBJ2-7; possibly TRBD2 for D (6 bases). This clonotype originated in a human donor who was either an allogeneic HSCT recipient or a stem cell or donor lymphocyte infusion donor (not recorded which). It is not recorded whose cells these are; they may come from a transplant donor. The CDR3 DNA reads TGTGCCAGCAGAGGAGGAGGGATGGGATACGAGCAGTACTTC. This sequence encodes CASRGGGMGYEQYF.